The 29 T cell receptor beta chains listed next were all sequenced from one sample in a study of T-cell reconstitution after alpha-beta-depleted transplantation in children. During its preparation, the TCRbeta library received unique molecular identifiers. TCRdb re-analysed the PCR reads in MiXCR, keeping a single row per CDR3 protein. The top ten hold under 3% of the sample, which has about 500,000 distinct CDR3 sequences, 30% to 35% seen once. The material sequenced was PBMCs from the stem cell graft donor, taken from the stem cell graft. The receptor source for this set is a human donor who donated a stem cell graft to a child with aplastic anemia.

CDR3 bases: TGTGCCAGCTCACCGCAGGGACTTAACAATGAGCAGTTCTTC. Translated: CASSPQGLNNEQFF. V gene TRBV18 combines with J gene TRBJ2-1, with a weak D call TRBD2 (6 bases). This CDR3 contains 14 residues. Trimming left V 3 bases short and J 5 bases short, with 11 bases between. CDR1 and CDR2 (germline): KGHSH, LQKENI.

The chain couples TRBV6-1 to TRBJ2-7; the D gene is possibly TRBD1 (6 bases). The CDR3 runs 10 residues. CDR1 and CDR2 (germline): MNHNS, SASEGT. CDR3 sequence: CVTGSYEQYV. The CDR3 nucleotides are TGTGTGACAGGTTCTTACGAGCAGTACGTC.

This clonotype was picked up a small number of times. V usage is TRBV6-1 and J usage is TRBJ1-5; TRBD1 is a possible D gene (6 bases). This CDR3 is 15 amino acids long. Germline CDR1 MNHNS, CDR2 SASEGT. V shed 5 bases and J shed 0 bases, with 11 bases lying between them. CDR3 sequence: CASSNRDFSNQPQHF. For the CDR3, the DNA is TGTGCCAGCAGTAACAGGGATTTTAGCAATCAGCCCCAGCATTTT.

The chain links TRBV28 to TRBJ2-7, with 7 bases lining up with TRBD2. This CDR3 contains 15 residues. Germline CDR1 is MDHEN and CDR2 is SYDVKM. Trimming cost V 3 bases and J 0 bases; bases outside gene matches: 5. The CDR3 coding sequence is TGTGCCAGCAGTTTCGGGGGGATGGTCTCCTACGAGCAGTACTTC. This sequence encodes CASSFGGMVSYEQYF.

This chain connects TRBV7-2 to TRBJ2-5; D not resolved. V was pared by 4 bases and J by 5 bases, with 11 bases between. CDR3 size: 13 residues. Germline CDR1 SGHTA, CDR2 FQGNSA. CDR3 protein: CASSSRLPETQYF. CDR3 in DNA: TGTGCCAGCAGCTCCCGTCTCCCCGAGACCCAGTACTTC.

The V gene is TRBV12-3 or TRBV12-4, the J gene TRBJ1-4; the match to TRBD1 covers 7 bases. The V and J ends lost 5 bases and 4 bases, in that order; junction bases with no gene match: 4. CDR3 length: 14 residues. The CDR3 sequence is CASSRGQLNEKLFF. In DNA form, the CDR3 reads TGTGCCAGCAGTAGGGGACAGCTTAATGAAAAACTGTTTTTT.

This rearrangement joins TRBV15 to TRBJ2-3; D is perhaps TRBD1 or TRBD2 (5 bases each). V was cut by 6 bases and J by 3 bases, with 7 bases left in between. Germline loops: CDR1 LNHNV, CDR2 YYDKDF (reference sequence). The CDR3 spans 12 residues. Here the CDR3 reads CATRGETDTQYF. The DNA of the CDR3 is TGTGCCACCAGGGGGGAGACAGATACGCAGTATTTT. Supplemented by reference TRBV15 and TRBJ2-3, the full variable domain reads DAMVIQNPRYQVTQFGKPVTLSCSQTLNHNVMYWYQQKSSQAPKLLFHYYDKDFNNEADTPDNFQSRRPNTSFCFLDIRSPGLGDTAMYLCATRGETDTQYFGPGTRLTVL.

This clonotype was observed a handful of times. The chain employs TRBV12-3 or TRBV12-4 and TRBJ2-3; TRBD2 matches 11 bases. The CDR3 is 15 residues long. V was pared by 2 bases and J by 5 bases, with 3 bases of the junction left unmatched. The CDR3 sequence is CASSLPLAGGDTQYF. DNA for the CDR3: TGTGCCAGCAGTTTACCCCTAGCGGGGGGAGATACGCAGTATTTT.

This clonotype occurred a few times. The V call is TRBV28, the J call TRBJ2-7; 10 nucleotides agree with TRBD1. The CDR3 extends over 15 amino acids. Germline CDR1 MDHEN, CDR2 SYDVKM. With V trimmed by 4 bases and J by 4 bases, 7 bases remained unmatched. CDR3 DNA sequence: TGTGCCAGCAGTTCCCCCGGGACAGGGGCGTACGAGCAGTACTTC. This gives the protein CASSSPGTGAYEQYF.

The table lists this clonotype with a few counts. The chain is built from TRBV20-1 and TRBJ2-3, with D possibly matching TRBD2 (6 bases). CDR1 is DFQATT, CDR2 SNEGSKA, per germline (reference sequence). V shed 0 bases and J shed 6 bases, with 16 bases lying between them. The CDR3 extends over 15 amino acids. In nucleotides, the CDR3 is TGCAGTGCTAGAGATGCGGGGAGGCCTTCGGATACGCAGTATTTT. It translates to CSARDAGRPSDTQYF.

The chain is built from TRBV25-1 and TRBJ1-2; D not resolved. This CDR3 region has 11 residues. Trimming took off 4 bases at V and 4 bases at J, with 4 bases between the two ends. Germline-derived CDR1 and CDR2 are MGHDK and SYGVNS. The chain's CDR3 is CASSAIYGYTF. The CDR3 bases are TGTGCCAGCAGTGCGATCTATGGCTACACCTTC.

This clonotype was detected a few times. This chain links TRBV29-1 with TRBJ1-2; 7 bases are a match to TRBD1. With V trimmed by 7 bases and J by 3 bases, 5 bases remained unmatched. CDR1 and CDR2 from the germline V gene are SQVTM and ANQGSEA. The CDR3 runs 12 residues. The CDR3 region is CSGDREDYGYTF. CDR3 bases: TGCAGCGGCGACAGGGAGGACTATGGCTACACCTTC.

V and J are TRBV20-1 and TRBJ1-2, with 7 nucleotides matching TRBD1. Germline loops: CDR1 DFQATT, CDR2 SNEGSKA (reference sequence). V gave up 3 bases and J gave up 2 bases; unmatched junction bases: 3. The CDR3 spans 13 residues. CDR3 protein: CSARGQQNYGYTF. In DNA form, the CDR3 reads TGCAGTGCTAGGGGACAGCAAAACTATGGCTACACCTTC.

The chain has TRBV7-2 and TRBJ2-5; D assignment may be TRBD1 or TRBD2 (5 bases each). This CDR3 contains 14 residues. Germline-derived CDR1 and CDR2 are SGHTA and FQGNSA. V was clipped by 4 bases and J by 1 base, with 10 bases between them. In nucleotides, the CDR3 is TGTGCCAGCAGCTCTCAGAGGGGCCAAGAGACCCAGTACTTC. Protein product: CASSSQRGQETQYF.

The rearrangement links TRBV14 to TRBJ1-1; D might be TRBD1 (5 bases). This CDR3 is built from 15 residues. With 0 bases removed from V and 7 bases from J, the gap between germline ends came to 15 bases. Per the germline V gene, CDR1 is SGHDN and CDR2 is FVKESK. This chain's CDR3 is CASSQDLGGTFEAFF. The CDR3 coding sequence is TGTGCCAGCAGCCAAGATTTGGGGGGGACCTTTGAAGCTTTCTTT.

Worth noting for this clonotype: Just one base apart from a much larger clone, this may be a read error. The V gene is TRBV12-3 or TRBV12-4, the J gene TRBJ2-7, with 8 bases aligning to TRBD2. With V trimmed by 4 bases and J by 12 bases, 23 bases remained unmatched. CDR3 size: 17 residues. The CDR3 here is CASSSLGGRGVAGNVYF. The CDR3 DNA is TGTGCCAGCAGTTCCTTAGGGGGGCGTGGGGTAGCGGGGAATGTGTACTTC.

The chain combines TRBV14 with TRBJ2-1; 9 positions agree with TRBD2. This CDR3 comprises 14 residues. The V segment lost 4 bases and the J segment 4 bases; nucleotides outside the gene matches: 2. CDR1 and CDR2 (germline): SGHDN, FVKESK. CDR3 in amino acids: CASSLSGRYNEQFF. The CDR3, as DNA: TGTGCCAGCAGCCTTAGCGGGAGATACAATGAGCAGTTCTTC.

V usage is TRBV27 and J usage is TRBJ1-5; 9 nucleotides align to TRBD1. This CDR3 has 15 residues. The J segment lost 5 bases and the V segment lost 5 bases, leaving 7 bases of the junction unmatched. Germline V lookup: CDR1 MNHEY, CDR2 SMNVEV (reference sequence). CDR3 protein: CASSTQTGGDQPQHF. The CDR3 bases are TGTGCCAGCAGTACCCAGACAGGGGGAGATCAGCCCCAGCATTTT.

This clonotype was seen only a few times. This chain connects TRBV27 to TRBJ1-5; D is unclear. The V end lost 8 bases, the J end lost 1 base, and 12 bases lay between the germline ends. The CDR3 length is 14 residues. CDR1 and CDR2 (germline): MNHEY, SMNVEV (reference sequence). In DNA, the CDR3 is TGTGCCAGCGGACTTCTGGGCAGCAATCAGCCCCAGCATTTT. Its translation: CASGLLGSNQPQHF.

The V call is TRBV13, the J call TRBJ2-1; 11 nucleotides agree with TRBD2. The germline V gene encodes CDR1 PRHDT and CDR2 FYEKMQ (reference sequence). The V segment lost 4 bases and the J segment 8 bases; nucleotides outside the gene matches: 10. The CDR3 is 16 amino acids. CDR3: CASSSLSGRALDEQFF. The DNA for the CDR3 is TGTGCCAGCAGCTCCCTTAGCGGGAGGGCCTTGGATGAGCAGTTCTTC.

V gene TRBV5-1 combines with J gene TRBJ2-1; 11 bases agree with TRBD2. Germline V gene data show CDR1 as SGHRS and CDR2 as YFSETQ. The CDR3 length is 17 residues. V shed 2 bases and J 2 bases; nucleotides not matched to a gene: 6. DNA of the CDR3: TGCGCCAGCAGCTTAAAACTAGCGGGAGCGGCCTACAATGAGCAGTTCTTC. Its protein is CASSLKLAGAAYNEQFF.

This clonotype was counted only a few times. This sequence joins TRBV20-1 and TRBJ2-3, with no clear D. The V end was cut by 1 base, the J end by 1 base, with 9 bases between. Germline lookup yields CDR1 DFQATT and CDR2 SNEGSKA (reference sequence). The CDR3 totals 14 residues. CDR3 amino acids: CSARAPRGTDTQYF. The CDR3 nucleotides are TGCAGTGCTAGAGCCCCAAGGGGCACAGATACGCAGTATTTT.

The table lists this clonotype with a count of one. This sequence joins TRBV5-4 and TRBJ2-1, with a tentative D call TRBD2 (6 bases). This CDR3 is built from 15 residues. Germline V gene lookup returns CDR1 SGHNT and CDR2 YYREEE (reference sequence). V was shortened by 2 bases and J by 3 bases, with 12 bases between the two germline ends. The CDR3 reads CASSFGGSIYNEQFF. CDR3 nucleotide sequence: TGTGCCAGCAGCTTTGGGGGGAGTATCTACAATGAGCAGTTCTTC.

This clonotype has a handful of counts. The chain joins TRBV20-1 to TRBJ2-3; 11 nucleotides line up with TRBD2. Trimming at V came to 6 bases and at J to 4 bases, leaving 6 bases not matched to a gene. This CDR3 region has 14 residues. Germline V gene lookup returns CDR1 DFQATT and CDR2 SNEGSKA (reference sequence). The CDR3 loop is CSAPLAGVADTQYF. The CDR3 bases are TGCAGTGCGCCACTAGCGGGAGTTGCAGATACGCAGTATTTT.

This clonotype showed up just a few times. The chain's CDR3 is CASSARDSYGYTF. CDR3 coding DNA: TGTGCCAGCAGTGCCCGGGACAGCTATGGCTACACCTTC. The rearrangement links TRBV27 to TRBJ1-2; 7 bases map to TRBD1. CDR1 is MNHEY, CDR2 SMNVEV, per germline (reference sequence). The CDR3 is 13 amino acids. V was pared by 5 bases and J by 4 bases, with 4 bases of the junction left unmatched.

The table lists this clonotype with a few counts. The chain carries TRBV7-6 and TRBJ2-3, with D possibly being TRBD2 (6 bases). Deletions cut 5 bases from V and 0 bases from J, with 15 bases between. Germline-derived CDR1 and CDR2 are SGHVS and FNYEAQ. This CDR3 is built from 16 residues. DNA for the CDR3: TGTGCCAGCAGCCCGGAGCTGGGGACTAGCACAGATACGCAGTATTTT. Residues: CASSPELGTSTDTQYF.

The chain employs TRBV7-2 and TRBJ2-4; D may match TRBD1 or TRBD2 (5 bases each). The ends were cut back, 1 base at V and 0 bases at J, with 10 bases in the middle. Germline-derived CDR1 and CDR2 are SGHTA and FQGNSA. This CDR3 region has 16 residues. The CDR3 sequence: CASSLEWGRAKNIQYF. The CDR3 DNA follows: TGTGCCAGCAGCTTAGAGTGGGGGAGAGCCAAAAACATTCAGTACTTC.

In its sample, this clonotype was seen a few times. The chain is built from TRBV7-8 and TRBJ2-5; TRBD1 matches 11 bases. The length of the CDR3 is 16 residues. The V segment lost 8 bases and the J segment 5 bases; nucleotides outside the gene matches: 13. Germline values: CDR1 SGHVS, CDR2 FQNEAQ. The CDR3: CASGGQGASVLETQYF. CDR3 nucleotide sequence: TGTGCCAGCGGAGGACAGGGGGCGAGTGTTTTGGAGACCCAGTACTTC.

CDR3 sequence (DNA): TGTGCCAGCAGCTTAGGGGACAGGCCCTACGAGCAGTACTTC. Its translation is CASSLGDRPYEQYF. The rearrangement links TRBV7-2 to TRBJ2-7; 8 nucleotides line up with TRBD1. Germline V lookup: CDR1 SGHTA, CDR2 FQGNSA. This CDR3 spans 14 amino acids. The J segment lost 2 bases and the V segment lost 1 base, leaving 1 base of the junction unmatched.